This T cell receptor (beta chain) appears in the sequencing data of a study of technical replicates of blood from several donors (dated by TCRdb to the late 2010s). Receptor libraries were prepared by the immunoSEQ multiplex PCR assay. The table comes from immuneACCESS by way of TCRdb, which keeps in-frame sequences with V and J called. Part of the clones is missing from these tables; in studies checked, under half for an unresolved V gene and the rest for unknown reasons. The table for this sample lists 67,000 or so clones; roughly 92% of them were counted only once. Around 0.34% of the sample is in the top ten clones. Concerning this clone: What this receptor recognizes is not known. Base qualities are not recorded, but no much larger clone differs from it by a single base.

The CDR3 starts with the cysteine, ends with the phenylalanine, and has 16 residues. The retained sequence is limited to the CDR3, 48 bases, with the frame set at the first base. V is pruned by 2 bases and J by 7 bases, leaving 4 bases of the junction without a gene match. In the germline V gene, CDR1 corresponds to MDHEN and CDR2 to SYDVKM. This clonotype originated in a human donor in good health. The sequence joins TRBV28 to TRBJ2-1; the junction holds 14 bases that match TRBD2. The sample comprised T cells isolated from PBMCs. The base sequence is TGTGCCAGCAGTTTACTGGGACTAGCGGGAGTAAATGAGCAGTTCTTC. Its protein reads: CASSLLGLAGVNEQFF.